Presented here are 20 T cell receptor beta chains from one specimen sequenced in a study of blood T cell repertoires in COVID-19. Clones were sequenced by immunoSEQ multiplex PCR, and TCRdb holds only the in-frame ones, with some missing. The table records under 250,000 clones, approximately 78% of them present only once. Sequencing used peripheral blood. Receptor source: a woman in her seventies with COVID-19, enrolled during active disease.

This chain links TRBV14 with TRBJ2-7; 12 bases fit TRBD2. This CDR3 comprises 17 residues. J was trimmed by 5 bases and V by 0 bases; bases with no gene match: 8. Germline V gives CDR1 SGHDN, CDR2 FVKESK. The CDR3 nucleotides are TGTGCCAGCAGCCAAGATTTTAGACTAGCGGGAGTGAACGAGCAGTACTTC. Encoded protein: CASSQDFRLAGVNEQYF.

V is TRBV4-1 and J is TRBJ1-1; 9 bases are a match to TRBD1. The CDR3 is 18 amino acids. Trimming took 0 bases from V and 6 from J; bases not matched to a gene: 14. The V gene's germline CDR1 is MGHRA and CDR2 YSYEKL. CDR3: CASSQDRGTGGGEAEAFF. CDR3 coding DNA: TGCGCCAGCAGCCAAGATAGGGGAACAGGGGGCGGAGAGGCTGAAGCTTTCTTT.

The V call is TRBV5-4, the J call TRBJ1-1, with D hard to call. Looked up from germline, CDR1 is SGHNT and CDR2 is YYREEE (reference sequence). This CDR3 is 12 amino acids long. Trimming shortened V by 2 bases and J by 6 bases, and 8 bases separated the two germline ends. The CDR3 sequence is CASSFDIAEAFF. CDR3 bases: TGTGCCAGCAGCTTCGATATAGCTGAAGCTTTCTTT.

The rearrangement uses TRBV14 and TRBJ1-2; TRBD1 is a possible D gene (5 bases). This CDR3 contains 15 residues. Trimming stripped 0 bases from V and 0 bases from J, with 8 bases between. CDR1 and CDR2 from the germline V gene are SGHDN and FVKESK. CDR3 amino acids: CASSQETTANYGYTF. The CDR3 DNA is TGTGCCAGCAGCCAAGAAACGACAGCTAACTATGGCTACACCTTC.

The chain is built from TRBV28 and TRBJ1-1; D is unclear. Germline loops: CDR1 MDHEN, CDR2 SYDVKM. The CDR3 loop spans 14 amino acids. Trimming cost V 9 bases and J 0 bases, with 14 bases left between them. CDR3 bases: TGTGCCAGTCTGACTCTCCCCATGAACACTGAAGCTTTCTTT. Translating it yields CASLTLPMNTEAFF. Filled out from reference TRBV28 and TRBJ1-1, the complete variable domain reads DVKVTQSSRYLVKRTGEKVFLECVQDMDHENMFWYRQDPGLGLRLIYFSYDVKMKEKGDIPEGYSVSREKKERFSLILESASTNQTSMYLCASLTLPMNTEAFFGQGTRLTVV.

CDR3 loop: CASRRRQSSGNTIYF. The CDR3 DNA reads TGTGCCAGCAGACGGCGACAGAGCTCTGGAAACACCATATATTTT. The rearrangement links TRBV6-5 to TRBJ1-3; a weak D match, TRBD1 (5 bases). V was clipped by 6 bases and J by 0 bases, with 12 bases between them. Germline loops: CDR1 MNHEY, CDR2 SVGAGI. This CDR3 is built from 15 residues.

The genes are TRBV9 and TRBJ2-1, with a tentative D call TRBD2 (6 bases). The germline V gene has CDR1 SGDLS and CDR2 YYNGEE. The V end was cut by 0 bases, the J end by 2 bases, with 12 bases between. The CDR3 is 16 amino acids. CDR3 region: CASSVVAGGPYNEQFF. CDR3 bases: TGTGCCAGCAGCGTAGTGGCTGGAGGGCCCTACAATGAGCAGTTCTTC. The full variable domain, in which reference TRBV9 and TRBJ2-1 provide the parts outside the CDR3, is DSGVTQTPKHLITATGQRVTLRCSPRSGDLSVYWYQQSLDQGLQFLIQYYNGEERAKGNILERFSAQQFPDLHSELNLSSLELGDSALYFCASSVVAGGPYNEQFFGPGTRLTVL.

V gene TRBV29-1 combines with J gene TRBJ1-4; the D is unclear. The V and J ends lost 7 bases and 5 bases respectively, with 14 bases between them. The CDR3 extends over 13 amino acids. The germline V gene encodes CDR1 SQVTM and CDR2 ANQGSEA. The CDR3, as DNA: TGCAGCGCGGTGTCACAGAACAATGAAAAACTGTTTTTT. Amino acids: CSAVSQNNEKLFF.

The count of this clone is one. The CDR3 coding sequence is TGTGCCAGTAGTGTCTACAGGGGTAGCAATCAGCCCCAGCATTTT. This codes for CASSVYRGSNQPQHF. V usage is TRBV19 and J usage is TRBJ1-5; 7 bases agree with TRBD1. CDR1 LNHDA and CDR2 SQIVND come from the germline V gene (reference sequence). The CDR3 has 15 amino acids. Unmatched junction bases numbered 4, after V lost 5 bases and J lost 0 bases. Using reference TRBV19 and TRBJ1-5 for the parts outside the CDR3, the full variable domain is DGGITQSPKYLFRKEGQNVTLSCEQNLNHDAMYWYRQDPGQGLRLIYYSQIVNDFQKGDIAEGYSVSREKKESFPLTVTSAQKNPTAFYLCASSVYRGSNQPQHFGDGTRLSIL.

The rearrangement uses TRBV15 and TRBJ1-1, with TRBD1 matching over 8 bases. This CDR3 comprises 14 residues. The V and J ends lost 0 bases and 5 bases, in that order; junction bases with no gene match: 2. Germline V gene lookup returns CDR1 LNHNV and CDR2 YYDKDF (reference sequence). CDR3: CATSRDRQGTEAFF. The CDR3 bases are TGTGCCACCAGCAGAGATCGACAGGGGACTGAAGCTTTCTTT.

This clone came up once. This chain uses TRBV4-3 with TRBJ1-2, with D possibly being TRBD1 (5 bases). Germline assignment: CDR1 LGHNA and CDR2 YSLEER. Trimming stripped 4 bases from V and 4 bases from J, with 10 bases between. This CDR3 spans 13 amino acids. CDR3: CASSRDWTYGYTF. CDR3 DNA sequence: TGCGCCAGCAGCCGGGACTGGACCTATGGCTACACCTTC.

The chain is built from TRBV7-9 and TRBJ1-1; the D is unclear. This CDR3 is built from 12 residues. CDR1 SEHNR and CDR2 FQNEAQ come from the germline V gene (reference sequence). Trimming left V 2 bases short and J 4 bases short, with 5 bases between. Here the CDR3 DNA reads TGTGCCAGCAGCTTACCGTCCACTGAAGCTTTCTTT. Translation: CASSLPSTEAFF.

The chain uses TRBV29-1 and TRBJ1-2, with 8 bases lining up with TRBD1. CDR3 size: 12 residues. Germline lookup yields CDR1 SQVTM and CDR2 ANQGSEA. V shed 5 bases, J shed 3 bases, and the junction held 2 bases outside the gene matches. CDR3 sequence reads: CSVQGADYGYTF. DNA of the CDR3: TGCAGCGTTCAGGGGGCGGACTATGGCTACACCTTC.

This chain links TRBV6-2 or TRBV6-3 with TRBJ1-5, with D perhaps TRBD1 (6 bases). The CDR3 length is 14 residues. The germline V and J ends were trimmed by 6 bases and 4 bases, with 13 bases remaining between them. CDR1 and CDR2 from the germline V gene are MNHEY and SVGEGT. CDR3 bases: TGTGCCAGCAGCTATACAGGGCGTAATCAGCCCCAGCATTTT. It specifies CASSYTGRNQPQHF.

The chain combines TRBV6-5 with TRBJ2-7; D perhaps matches TRBD1 (6 bases). With 2 bases removed from V and 4 bases from J, the gap between germline ends came to 9 bases. The CDR3 consists of 13 residues. Germline assignment: CDR1 MNHEY and CDR2 SVGAGI. CDR3 amino acids: CASSYGQRYEQYF. DNA for the CDR3: TGTGCCAGCAGTTACGGACAGAGATACGAGCAGTACTTC.

This chain links TRBV2 with TRBJ2-1; a possible D gene is TRBD2 (6 bases). The CDR3 totals 14 residues. CDR1 is SNHLY and CDR2 is FYNNEI in the germline V gene. The germline V and J ends were trimmed by 2 bases and 7 bases, with 12 bases remaining between them. The CDR3 DNA reads TGTGCCAGCAGTGAATTTTTTGCGGGGAATGAGCAGTTCTTC. Its protein is CASSEFFAGNEQFF.

In nucleotides, the CDR3 is TGTGCCAGCAGTGCTAGCGGGAGTTTCACCGGGGAGCTGTTTTTT. It is translated as CASSASGSFTGELFF. The V gene is TRBV2, the J gene TRBJ2-2; 10 bases match TRBD2. There are 15 residues in the CDR3. The V gene's germline CDR1 is SNHLY and CDR2 FYNNEI. J gave up 4 bases and V 4 bases, and 3 bases lay outside the gene matches. Looking up the rest from reference TRBV2 and TRBJ2-2 gives the full variable domain: EPEVTQTPSHQVTQMGQEVILRCVPISNHLYFYWYRQILGQKVEFLVSFYNNEISEKSEIFDDQFSVERPDGSNFTLKIRSTKLEDSAMYFCASSASGSFTGELFFGEGSRLTVL.

The gene calls are TRBV28 and TRBJ2-7; a weak D match, TRBD1 (7 bases). Germline V lookup: CDR1 MDHEN, CDR2 SYDVKM. The germline V and J ends were trimmed by 8 bases and 1 base, with 18 bases remaining between them. The CDR3 has 15 residues. The CDR3 sequence: CASVTTGRKSYEQYF. The CDR3 bases are TGTGCCAGCGTTACGACAGGGAGGAAATCCTACGAGCAGTACTTC.

On this clone itself: Other DNA sequences in this specimen translate into the identical CDR3. V is TRBV28 and J is TRBJ1-3; 8 bases map to TRBD1. This CDR3 has 14 amino acids. After removal of 6 bases from V and 4 bases from J, the junction contained 5 bases not matched to a gene. Per the germline V gene, CDR1 is MDHEN and CDR2 is SYDVKM. In nucleotides, the CDR3 is TGTGCCAGCAGCCCAGGGGGCGCAGGAAACACCATATATTTT. This codes for CASSPGGAGNTIYF. The full variable domain, with the rest looked up from reference TRBV28 and TRBJ1-3, is DVKVTQSSRYLVKRTGEKVFLECVQDMDHENMFWYRQDPGLGLRLIYFSYDVKMKEKGDIPEGYSVSREKKERFSLILESASTNQTSMYLCASSPGGAGNTIYFGEGSWLTVV.

Of note for this clone: Sequence at one end of the junction differs from germline and may be a read error. The V gene is TRBV19, the J gene TRBJ1-1; D is unclear. CDR1 and CDR2 (germline): LNHDA, SQIVND (reference sequence). The CDR3 totals 13 residues. CDR3 sequence (DNA): TGTGCCAGTAGTATAACCCTTAGGAATCAGGCAATATTT. It encodes CASSITLRNQAIF. Together with reference TRBV19 and TRBJ1-1, the CDR3 gives the full variable domain: DGGITQSPKYLFRKEGQNVTLSCEQNLNHDAMYWYRQDPGQGLRLIYYSQIVNDFQKGDIAEGYSVSREKKESFPLTVTSAQKNPTAFYLCASSITLRNQAIFGQGTRLTVV.